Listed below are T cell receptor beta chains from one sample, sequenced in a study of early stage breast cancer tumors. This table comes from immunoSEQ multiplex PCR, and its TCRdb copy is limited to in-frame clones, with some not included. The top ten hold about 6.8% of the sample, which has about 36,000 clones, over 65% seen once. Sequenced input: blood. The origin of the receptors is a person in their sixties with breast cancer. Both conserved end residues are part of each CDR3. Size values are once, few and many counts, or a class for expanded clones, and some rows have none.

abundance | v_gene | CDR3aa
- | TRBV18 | CASSPRQTNEKLFF
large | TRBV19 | CASTLSGASDEQFF
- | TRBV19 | CASSSGPTTQYF
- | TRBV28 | CASSSGDQGKNIQYF
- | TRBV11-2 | CASSLVGLAGTETQYF
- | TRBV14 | CASSQGGVGGPRFIRGEQYF
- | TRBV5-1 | CASSSSGGRQETQYF
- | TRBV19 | CASRTQLMGAEPQHF
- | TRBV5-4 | CASRVQPNYNSPLHF
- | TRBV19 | CASSIRMGTSSYEQYF
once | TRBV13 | CASSIRTSGSQETQYF
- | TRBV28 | CASTSGRGEQYF
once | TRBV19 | CASSIALAVFTDTQYF
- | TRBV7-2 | CASSLGQANTEAFF
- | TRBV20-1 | CSAPALSVGYF
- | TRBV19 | CASAGRAVDGYTF
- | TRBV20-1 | CSARVVEKLFF
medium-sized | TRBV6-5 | CASSGDSDADTQYF
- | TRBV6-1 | CASSVGQGQPQHF
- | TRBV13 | CASSLGSADNSPLHF
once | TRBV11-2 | CASSLVRETQYF
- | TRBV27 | CASSFSPGQGYEQYF
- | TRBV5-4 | CASSLKTGGGEKLFF
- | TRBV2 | CASRGQGALGETQYF
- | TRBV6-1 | CASSEGVSSGATNEKLFF
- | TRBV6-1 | CASSDRLTNQETQYF
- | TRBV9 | CASSVDSDGGDTDTQYF
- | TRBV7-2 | CASSLRWADTQYF
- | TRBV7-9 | CASSLGGTSGRYNEQFF
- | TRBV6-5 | CASSYGGSQTEQYF
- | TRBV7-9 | CASSSNSRNEQFF
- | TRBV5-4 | CASSLSPGAYEQYF
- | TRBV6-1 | CASIAQSTYEQYF
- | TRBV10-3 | CAISLGLALDEQYF
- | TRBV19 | CASSRGQFNGYTF
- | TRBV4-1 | CASSQYPPGLSNQPQHF
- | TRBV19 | CASNSDRSNLALFF
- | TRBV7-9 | CASSFAGQSNTGELFF
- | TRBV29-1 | CSAHSFSETQYF
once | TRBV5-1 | CASSFEGPLNTGELFF
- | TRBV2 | CASGGRSPSYNEQFF
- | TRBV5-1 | CATRLLAKNIQYF
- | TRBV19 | CASSIRRDTGELFF
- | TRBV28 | CASSPSLGRDGYTF
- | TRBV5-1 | CASSLQGPSYEQYF
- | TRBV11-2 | CASSLGEGTSGSETQYF
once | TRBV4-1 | CASSQDRASRALSEQFF
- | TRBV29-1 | CSVEEGGSHSGANVLTF
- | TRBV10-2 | CASSGAGAYGELFF
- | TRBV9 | CASSVASFTGAQYF
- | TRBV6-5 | CASSLYGFYSGNTIYF